This T cell receptor (beta chain) was documented in a study of blood T cell repertoires in COVID-19. Assay: immunoSEQ multiplex PCR; the TCRdb copy retains only in-frame clones and omits some. The table records hundreds of thousands of clones, about 83% of them present only once. The germline V gene encodes CDR1 KGHSH and CDR2 LQKENI. The CDR3 consists of 18 residues. Deletions cut 3 bases from V and 0 bases from J, with 20 bases between. This clonotype originated in a woman aged 45-60 years who had been exposed to COVID-19. The chain uses TRBV18 and TRBJ1-1; D is uncertain. Sequencing was performed on PBMCs or T cells enriched from blood (not recorded which). The CDR3 sequence is CASSPSMGSWALNTEAFF. CDR3 nucleotide sequence: TGTGCCAGCTCACCCTCCATGGGGAGCTGGGCCTTGAACACTGAAGCTTTCTTT.